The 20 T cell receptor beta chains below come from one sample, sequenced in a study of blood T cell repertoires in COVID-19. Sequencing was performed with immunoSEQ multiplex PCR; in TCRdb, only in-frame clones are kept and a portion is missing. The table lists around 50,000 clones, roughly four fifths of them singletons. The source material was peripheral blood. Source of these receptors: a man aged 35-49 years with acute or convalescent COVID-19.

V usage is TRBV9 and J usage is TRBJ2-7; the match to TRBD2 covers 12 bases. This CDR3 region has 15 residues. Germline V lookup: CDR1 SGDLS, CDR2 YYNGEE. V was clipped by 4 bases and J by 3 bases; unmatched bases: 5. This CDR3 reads CASSRRLAGDYEQYF. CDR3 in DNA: TGTGCCAGCAGCCGTCGACTAGCGGGGGACTACGAGCAGTACTTC.

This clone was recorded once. CDR3 amino acids: CASSRARGQVRQSSYNEQFF. CDR3 bases: TGTGCCAGCAGCCGAGCCCGGGGACAGGTACGGCAAAGCTCCTACAATGAGCAGTTCTTC. The chain has TRBV3-1 (or the pseudogene TRBV3-2) and TRBJ2-1, with 8 bases lining up with TRBD1. Looked up from germline, CDR1 is LGHDT and CDR2 is YNNKEL (reference sequence). This CDR3 is 20 amino acids long. J lost 0 bases, V lost 4 bases, and 17 bases had no gene match.

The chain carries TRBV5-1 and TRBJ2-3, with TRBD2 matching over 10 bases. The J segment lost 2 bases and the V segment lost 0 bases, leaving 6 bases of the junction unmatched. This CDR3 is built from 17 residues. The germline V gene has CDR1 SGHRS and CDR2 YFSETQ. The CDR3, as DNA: TGCGCCAGCAGCTTGGACGCTAGCGGGGGCCACACAGATACGCAGTATTTT. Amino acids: CASSLDASGGHTDTQYF.

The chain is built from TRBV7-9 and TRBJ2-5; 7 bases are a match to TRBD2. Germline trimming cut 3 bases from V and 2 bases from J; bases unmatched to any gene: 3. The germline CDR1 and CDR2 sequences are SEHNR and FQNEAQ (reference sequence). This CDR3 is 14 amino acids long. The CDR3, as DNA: TGTGCCAGCAGCTTCGGGGGGAATCAAGAGACCCAGTACTTC. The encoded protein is CASSFGGNQETQYF.

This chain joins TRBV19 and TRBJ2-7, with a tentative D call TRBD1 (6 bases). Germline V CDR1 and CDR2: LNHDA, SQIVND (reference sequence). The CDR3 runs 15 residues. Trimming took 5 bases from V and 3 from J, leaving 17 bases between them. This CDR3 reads CASSPAFTGYYEQYF. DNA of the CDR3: TGTGCCAGTAGTCCAGCCTTTACAGGGTACTACGAGCAGTACTTC.

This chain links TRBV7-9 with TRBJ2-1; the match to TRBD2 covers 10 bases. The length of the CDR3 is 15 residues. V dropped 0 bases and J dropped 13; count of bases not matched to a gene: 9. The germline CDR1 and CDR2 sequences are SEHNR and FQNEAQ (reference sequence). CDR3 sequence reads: CASSLATPSGGKQFF. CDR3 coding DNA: TGTGCCAGCAGCTTAGCGACCCCTAGCGGGGGAAAACAGTTCTTC. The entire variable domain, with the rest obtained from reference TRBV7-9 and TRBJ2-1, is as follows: DTGVSQNPRHKITKRGQNVTFRCDPISEHNRLYWYRQTLGQGPEFLTYFQNEAQLEKSRLLSDRFSAERPKGSFSTLEIQRTEQGDSAMYLCASSLATPSGGKQFFGPGTRLTVL.

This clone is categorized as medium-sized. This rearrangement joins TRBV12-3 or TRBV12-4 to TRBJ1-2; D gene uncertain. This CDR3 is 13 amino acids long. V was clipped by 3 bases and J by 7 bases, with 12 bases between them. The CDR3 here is CASSFWPEGGYTF. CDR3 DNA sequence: TGTGCCAGCAGTTTCTGGCCCGAGGGTGGCTACACCTTC.

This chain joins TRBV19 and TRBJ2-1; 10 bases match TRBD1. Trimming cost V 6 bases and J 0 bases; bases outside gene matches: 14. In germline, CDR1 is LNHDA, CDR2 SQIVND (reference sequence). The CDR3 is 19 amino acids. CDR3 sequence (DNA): TGTGCCAGTAGCCGGGCCGGGACAGGGGCCATTAGCTCCTACAATGAGCAGTTCTTC. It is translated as CASSRAGTGAISSYNEQFF. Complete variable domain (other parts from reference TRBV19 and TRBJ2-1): DGGITQSPKYLFRKEGQNVTLSCEQNLNHDAMYWYRQDPGQGLRLIYYSQIVNDFQKGDIAEGYSVSREKKESFPLTVTSAQKNPTAFYLCASSRAGTGAISSYNEQFFGPGTRLTVL.

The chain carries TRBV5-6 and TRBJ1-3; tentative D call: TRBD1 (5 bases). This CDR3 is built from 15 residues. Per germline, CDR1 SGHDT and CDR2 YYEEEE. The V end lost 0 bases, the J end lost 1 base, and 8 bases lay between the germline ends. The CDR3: CASSLGGSSGNTIYF. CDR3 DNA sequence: TGTGCCAGCAGCTTGGGGGGCTCTTCTGGAAACACCATATATTTT.

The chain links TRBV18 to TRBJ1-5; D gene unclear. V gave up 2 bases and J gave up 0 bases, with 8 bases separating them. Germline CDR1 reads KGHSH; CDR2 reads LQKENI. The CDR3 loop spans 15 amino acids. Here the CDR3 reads CASSPGQFSNQPQHF. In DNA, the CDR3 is TGTGCCAGCTCACCAGGTCAGTTTAGCAATCAGCCCCAGCATTTT.

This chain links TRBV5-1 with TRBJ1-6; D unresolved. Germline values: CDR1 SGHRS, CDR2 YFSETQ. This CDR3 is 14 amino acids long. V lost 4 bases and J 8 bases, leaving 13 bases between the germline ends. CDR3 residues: CASSPDGVDSPLHF. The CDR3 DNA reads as TGCGCCAGCAGCCCGGACGGGGTGGATTCACCCCTCCACTTT.

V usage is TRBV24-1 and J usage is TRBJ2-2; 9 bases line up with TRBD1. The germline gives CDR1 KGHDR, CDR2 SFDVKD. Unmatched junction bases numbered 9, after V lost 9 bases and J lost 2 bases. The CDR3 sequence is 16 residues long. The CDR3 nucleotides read TGTGCCACCGGGCCCACGGACAGGGGTAACACCGGGGAGCTGTTTTTT. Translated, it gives CATGPTDRGNTGELFF.

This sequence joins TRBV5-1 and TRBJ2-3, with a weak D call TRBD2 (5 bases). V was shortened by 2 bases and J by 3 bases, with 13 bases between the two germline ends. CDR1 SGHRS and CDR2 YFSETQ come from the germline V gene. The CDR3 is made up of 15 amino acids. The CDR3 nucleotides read TGCGCCAGCAGCTTCAAGGGAGAAAAAACAGATACGCAGTATTTT. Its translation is CASSFKGEKTDTQYF. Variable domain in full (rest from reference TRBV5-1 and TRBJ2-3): KAGVTQTPRYLIKTRGQQVTLSCSPISGHRSVSWYQQTPGQGLQFLFEYFSETQRNKGNFPGRFSGRQFSNSRSEMNVSTLELGDSALYLCASSFKGEKTDTQYFGPGTRLTVL.

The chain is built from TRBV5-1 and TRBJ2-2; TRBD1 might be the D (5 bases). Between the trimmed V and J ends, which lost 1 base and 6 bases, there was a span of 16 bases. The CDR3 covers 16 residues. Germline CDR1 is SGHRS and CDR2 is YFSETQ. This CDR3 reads CASSLQGADLPGELFF. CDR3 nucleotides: TGCGCCAGCAGCTTGCAAGGGGCTGATTTACCCGGGGAGCTGTTTTTT. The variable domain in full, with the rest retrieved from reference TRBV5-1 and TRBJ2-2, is KAGVTQTPRYLIKTRGQQVTLSCSPISGHRSVSWYQQTPGQGLQFLFEYFSETQRNKGNFPGRFSGRQFSNSRSEMNVSTLELGDSALYLCASSLQGADLPGELFFGEGSRLTVL.

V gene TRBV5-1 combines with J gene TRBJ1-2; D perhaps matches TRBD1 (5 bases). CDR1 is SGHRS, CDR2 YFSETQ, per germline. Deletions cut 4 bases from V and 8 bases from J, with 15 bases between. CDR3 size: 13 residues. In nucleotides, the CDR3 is TGCGCCAGCAGCCTGGGGTCAGGGCAAGGCTACACCTTC. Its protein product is CASSLGSGQGYTF.

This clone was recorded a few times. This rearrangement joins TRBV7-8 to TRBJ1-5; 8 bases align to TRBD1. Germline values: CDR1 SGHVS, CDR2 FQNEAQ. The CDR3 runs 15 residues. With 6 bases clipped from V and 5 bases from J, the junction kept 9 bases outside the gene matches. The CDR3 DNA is TGTGCCAGCAGAACCACCCCGGACAGGGATCAGCCCCAGCATTTT. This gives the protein CASRTTPDRDQPQHF.

The CDR3 DNA reads TGTGCCAGCAGCTCCAGGGGGCAGAACACTGAAGCTTTCTTT. Translated, it gives CASSSRGQNTEAFF. The J gene is TRBJ1-1, the V gene TRBV7-9; 8 bases fit TRBD1. The CDR3 length is 14 residues. Germline V lookup: CDR1 SEHNR, CDR2 FQNEAQ (reference sequence). Germline trimming cut 4 bases from V and 1 base from J; bases unmatched to any gene: 2.

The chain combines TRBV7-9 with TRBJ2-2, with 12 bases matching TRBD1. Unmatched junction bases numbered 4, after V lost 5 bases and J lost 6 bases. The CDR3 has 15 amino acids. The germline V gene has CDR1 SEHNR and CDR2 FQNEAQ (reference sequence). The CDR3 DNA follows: TGTGCCAGCAGCCCCGGGACAGGGGGCCCCGGGGAGCTGTTTTTT. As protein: CASSPGTGGPGELFF.

DNA for the CDR3: TGTGCCAGCATGGCGGGGATTCGGGAGGCTTTCTTT. Its translation is CASMAGIREAFF. V is TRBV6-6 and J is TRBJ1-1; unclear D gene. The germline V gene has CDR1 MNHNY and CDR2 SVGAGI (reference sequence). The CDR3 runs to 12 residues. V was shortened by 7 bases and J by 11 bases, with 17 bases between the two germline ends.

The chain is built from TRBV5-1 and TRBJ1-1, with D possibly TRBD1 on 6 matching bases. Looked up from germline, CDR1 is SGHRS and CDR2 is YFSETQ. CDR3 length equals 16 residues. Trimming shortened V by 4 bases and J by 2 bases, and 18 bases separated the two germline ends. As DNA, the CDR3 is TGCGCCAGCAGCCCTTCCCGACAGGCCTTTAACACTGAAGCTTTCTTT. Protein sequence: CASSPSRQAFNTEAFF.